This is a list of T cell receptor beta chains from one sample in a study of T cell responses to AZD1222 COVID-19 vaccine. Sequenced by immunoSEQ multiplex PCR; TCRdb stores in-frame clones only, minus some. The sample shows 86,000 or so clones, 75% to 95% of them seen only once. Material: peripheral blood, obtained on day 0 of MenACWY control vaccination. These TCRs come from an adult in good health. CDR3s include the opening cysteine and the closing phenylalanine or tryptophan. Fields, in order: V gene, D gene, J gene, clone size, CDR3 DNA, CDR3 protein. D genes are given only for firm matches. Clone size is shown for a subset of rows, as once, few, many or a class of expanded clone.

V gene: TRBV5-6; D gene: NA; J gene: TRBJ2-2; clone size: few; CDR3 DNA: TGTGCCAGCAGCTTGGCCCAGGGTGTCGGGGAGCTGTTTTTT; CDR3 protein: CASSLAQGVGELFF
V gene: TRBV10-3; D gene: NA; J gene: TRBJ1-4; clone size: NA; CDR3 DNA: TGTGCCATCAGTGATACAGGTTTGAGGGAACTGTTTTTT; CDR3 protein: CAISDTGLRELFF
V gene: TRBV5-4; D gene: NA; J gene: TRBJ2-7; clone size: once; CDR3 DNA: TGTGCCAGCAGCACTGCCTACGAGCAGTACTTC; CDR3 protein: CASSTAYEQYF
V gene: TRBV19; D gene: NA; J gene: TRBJ2-3; clone size: NA; CDR3 DNA: TGTGCCAGTAGTATGGCGAGCGGACCAACGGATACGCAGTATTTT; CDR3 protein: CASSMASGPTDTQYF
V gene: TRBV5-8; D gene: TRBD1; J gene: TRBJ2-7; clone size: once; CDR3 DNA: TGTGCCAGCAGCATAGAGCAGGGGGCATCCTACGAGCAGTACTTC; CDR3 protein: CASSIEQGASYEQYF
V gene: TRBV19; D gene: TRBD2; J gene: TRBJ2-1; clone size: NA; CDR3 DNA: TGTGCCAGTAGTCTTAGCGGGCCCTCATTCAATGAGCAGTTCTTC; CDR3 protein: CASSLSGPSFNEQFF
V gene: TRBV5-1; D gene: NA; J gene: TRBJ1-6; clone size: NA; CDR3 DNA: TGCGCCAGCAGCTTGGCCGGCCTAGGGCGATCACCCCTCCACTTT; CDR3 protein: CASSLAGLGRSPLHF
V gene: TRBV9; D gene: NA; J gene: TRBJ2-7; clone size: once; CDR3 DNA: TGTGCCAGCAGCGTAGCCCCCCGGGACGAGCAGTACTTC; CDR3 protein: CASSVAPRDEQYF
V gene: TRBV18; D gene: NA; J gene: TRBJ2-1; clone size: NA; CDR3 DNA: TGTGCCAGCTCACCACCGTCGACGAACAATGAGCAGTTCTTC; CDR3 protein: CASSPPSTNNEQFF
V gene: TRBV14; D gene: TRBD1; J gene: TRBJ2-2; clone size: NA; CDR3 DNA: TGTGCCAGCAGCCAAGCCGGGACAGGGTACACCGGGGAGCTGTTTTTT; CDR3 protein: CASSQAGTGYTGELFF
V gene: TRBV10-3; D gene: NA; J gene: TRBJ2-1; clone size: NA; CDR3 DNA: TGTGCCATCAGTTCCGCACCTAAGGGGCACAATGAGCAGTTCTTC; CDR3 protein: CAISSAPKGHNEQFF
V gene: TRBV6-6; D gene: NA; J gene: TRBJ1-5; clone size: NA; CDR3 DNA: TGTGCCAGCAGTCGTCAGGGAAATCAGCCCCAGCATTTT; CDR3 protein: CASSRQGNQPQHF
V gene: TRBV7-2; D gene: NA; J gene: TRBJ2-1; clone size: once; CDR3 DNA: TGTGCCAGCAGCTACGGTGCGGAAACCTACAATGAGCAGTTCTTC; CDR3 protein: CASSYGAETYNEQFF
V gene: TRBV19; D gene: TRBD1; J gene: TRBJ1-5; clone size: NA; CDR3 DNA: TGTGCCAGTAGGCGCGGGACAGGGGGAGGCAATCAGCCCCAGCATTTT; CDR3 protein: CASRRGTGGGNQPQHF
V gene: TRBV2; D gene: TRBD1; J gene: TRBJ1-2; clone size: NA; CDR3 DNA: TGTGCCAGCAGTCCTACAGGGGATGGCTACACCTTC; CDR3 protein: CASSPTGDGYTF
V gene: TRBV4-1; D gene: NA; J gene: TRBJ1-3; clone size: NA; CDR3 DNA: TGCGCCAGCAGCCAAGATGCCCCGGGATACTCTGGAAACACCATATATTTT; CDR3 protein: CASSQDAPGYSGNTIYF
V gene: TRBV7-2; D gene: TRBD2; J gene: TRBJ2-5; clone size: NA; CDR3 DNA: TGTGCCAGCAGCTTGTGGGGGGGGGAGACCCAGTACTTC; CDR3 protein: CASSLWGGETQYF
V gene: TRBV30; D gene: TRBD1; J gene: TRBJ2-7; clone size: NA; CDR3 DNA: TGTGCCTGGGCCCGGGACAGAGACTACGAGCAGTACTTC; CDR3 protein: CAWARDRDYEQYF
V gene: TRBV19; D gene: NA; J gene: TRBJ1-1; clone size: NA; CDR3 DNA: TGTGCCAGTAGTGTCTCCGGGTCTGGAGGGGCTTTCTTT; CDR3 protein: CASSVSGSGGAFF
V gene: TRBV29-1; D gene: TRBD2; J gene: TRBJ2-1; clone size: NA; CDR3 DNA: TGCAGCGGGGAAGCGGGAGGGGGGAATGAGCAGTTCTTC; CDR3 protein: CSGEAGGGNEQFF
V gene: TRBV28; D gene: NA; J gene: TRBJ2-3; clone size: NA; CDR3 DNA: TGTGCCAGCAGCCAAGGCGGGGAGCCAGATACGCAGTATTTT; CDR3 protein: CASSQGGEPDTQYF
V gene: TRBV2; D gene: TRBD2; J gene: TRBJ2-3; clone size: NA; CDR3 DNA: TGTGCCAGCACAGACGTACCTAGCGGTACAGATACGCAGTATTTT; CDR3 protein: CASTDVPSGTDTQYF
V gene: TRBV6-2/TRBV6-3; D gene: TRBD1; J gene: TRBJ1-1; clone size: NA; CDR3 DNA: TGTGCCAGCAGTTACCGGGCAGGGGGTTTGAACACTGAAGCTTTCTTT; CDR3 protein: CASSYRAGGLNTEAFF
V gene: TRBV9; D gene: TRBD2; J gene: TRBJ2-1; clone size: NA; CDR3 DNA: TGTGCCAGCAGCGTGGGGACTAGCCCCGGCAATGAGCAGTTCTTC; CDR3 protein: CASSVGTSPGNEQFF
V gene: TRBV20-1; D gene: TRBD2; J gene: TRBJ2-5; clone size: NA; CDR3 DNA: TGCAGTGCTAGTCCTGGCGGGAGGGGGGAGACCCAGTACTTC; CDR3 protein: CSASPGGRGETQYF
V gene: TRBV11-2; D gene: TRBD1; J gene: TRBJ1-3; clone size: NA; CDR3 DNA: TGTGCCAGCAGCATAACCGGGACAGGGGAGGGAAACACCATATATTTT; CDR3 protein: CASSITGTGEGNTIYF
V gene: TRBV20-1; D gene: NA; J gene: TRBJ1-1; clone size: NA; CDR3 DNA: TGCGGGTCGACAGTCTATCCTGAAGCTTTCTTT; CDR3 protein: CGSTVYPEAFF
V gene: TRBV30; D gene: NA; J gene: TRBJ2-5; clone size: once; CDR3 DNA: TGTGCCTGGAACACAGGCCAAGAGACCCAGTACTTC; CDR3 protein: CAWNTGQETQYF
V gene: TRBV18; D gene: NA; J gene: TRBJ2-5; clone size: NA; CDR3 DNA: TGTGCCAGCTCACCCCAGGGTTTCGAGACCCAGTACTTC; CDR3 protein: CASSPQGFETQYF
V gene: TRBV4-3; D gene: NA; J gene: TRBJ1-1; clone size: NA; CDR3 DNA: TGCGCCAGCAGCCAAGTCGGGGGGATCACTGAAGCTTTCTTT; CDR3 protein: CASSQVGGITEAFF
V gene: TRBV6-5; D gene: NA; J gene: TRBJ2-1; clone size: NA; CDR3 DNA: TGTGCCACCCGAACGCCAAATGAGCAGTTCTTC; CDR3 protein: CATRTPNEQFF
V gene: TRBV30; D gene: NA; J gene: TRBJ1-2; clone size: NA; CDR3 DNA: TGTGCCTGGAGTGAAGATGCTGAGTATGGCTACACCTTC; CDR3 protein: CAWSEDAEYGYTF
V gene: TRBV7-8; D gene: NA; J gene: TRBJ2-1; clone size: NA; CDR3 DNA: TGTGCCAGCAGCTTACGAGACTTCCTCCCGCATGAGCAGTTCTTC; CDR3 protein: CASSLRDFLPHEQFF
V gene: TRBV27; D gene: NA; J gene: TRBJ1-6; clone size: NA; CDR3 DNA: TGTGCCAGCCGGTCCGAGGAGGCCCTCCACTTT; CDR3 protein: CASRSEEALHF
V gene: TRBV9; D gene: NA; J gene: TRBJ2-3; clone size: NA; CDR3 DNA: TGTGCCAGCAGTGATGGGGGAGATACGCAGTATTTT; CDR3 protein: CASSDGGDTQYF
V gene: TRBV7-8; D gene: NA; J gene: TRBJ2-7; clone size: few; CDR3 DNA: TGTGCCAGCAGCTTAGAGAGACTATCCCCTCCGGGCGAGCAGTACTTC; CDR3 protein: CASSLERLSPPGEQYF
V gene: TRBV7-6; D gene: NA; J gene: TRBJ1-2; clone size: NA; CDR3 DNA: TGTGCCAGCAGCTTAGGCCGGGAGGAAGGCTACACCTTC; CDR3 protein: CASSLGREEGYTF
V gene: TRBV11-2; D gene: NA; J gene: TRBJ2-2; clone size: NA; CDR3 DNA: TGTGCCAGCAGCTGGGACGGGACCGGGGAGCTGTTTTTT; CDR3 protein: CASSWDGTGELFF
V gene: TRBV11-3; D gene: NA; J gene: TRBJ1-2; clone size: NA; CDR3 DNA: TGTGCCATCGTCCGGACATCGGTCGGCTATGGCTACACCTTC; CDR3 protein: CAIVRTSVGYGYTF
V gene: TRBV19; D gene: TRBD1; J gene: TRBJ1-4; clone size: few; CDR3 DNA: TGTGCCAGTAGTCGCGACAGGGGCAGAGAAAAACTGTTTTTT; CDR3 protein: CASSRDRGREKLFF
V gene: TRBV6-5; D gene: NA; J gene: TRBJ2-1; clone size: NA; CDR3 DNA: TGTGCCAGCAAGGATAGCCTGAATGAGCAGTTCTTC; CDR3 protein: CASKDSLNEQFF
V gene: TRBV6-5; D gene: NA; J gene: TRBJ1-3; clone size: NA; CDR3 DNA: TGTGCCAGCAGTTACGGGGGTTCAGGAAACACCATATATTTT; CDR3 protein: CASSYGGSGNTIYF
V gene: TRBV6-1; D gene: NA; J gene: TRBJ2-1; clone size: NA; CDR3 DNA: TGTGCCAGCAGTCGGAGGGCTTCCTACAATGAGCAGTTCTTC; CDR3 protein: CASSRRASYNEQFF
V gene: TRBV5-6; D gene: TRBD2; J gene: TRBJ2-7; clone size: NA; CDR3 DNA: TGTGCCAGCAGCCCGGGGACTAGCGCCTCCTACGAGCAGTACTTC; CDR3 protein: CASSPGTSASYEQYF
V gene: TRBV7-9; D gene: NA; J gene: TRBJ1-5; clone size: NA; CDR3 DNA: TGTGCCAGCAGCTTAGGGCAGACGGGAAGCAATCAGCCCCAGCATTTT; CDR3 protein: CASSLGQTGSNQPQHF
V gene: TRBV19; D gene: NA; J gene: TRBJ2-4; clone size: NA; CDR3 DNA: TGTGCCAGTAGTATAGGGGCTAATCTAGCCAAAAACATTCAGTACTTC; CDR3 protein: CASSIGANLAKNIQYF
V gene: TRBV19; D gene: TRBD1; J gene: TRBJ1-4; clone size: NA; CDR3 DNA: TGTGCCAGCCAGGGGGCTGCAACTAATGAAAAACTGTTTTTT; CDR3 protein: CASQGAATNEKLFF
V gene: TRBV28; D gene: NA; J gene: TRBJ1-4; clone size: NA; CDR3 DNA: TGTGCCAGCAGTTTGCGGGGACATTACAATGAAAAACTGTTTTTT; CDR3 protein: CASSLRGHYNEKLFF
V gene: TRBV2; D gene: TRBD2; J gene: TRBJ2-2; clone size: NA; CDR3 DNA: TGTGCCAGCAGTAAGGAGGGACTAGCGACCACCGGGGAGCTGTTTTTT; CDR3 protein: CASSKEGLATTGELFF
V gene: TRBV30; D gene: NA; J gene: TRBJ2-7; clone size: NA; CDR3 DNA: TGTGCCTGGAGTGCTCCAGTAGGAGTCGGGAACGAGCAGTACTTC; CDR3 protein: CAWSAPVGVGNEQYF
V gene: TRBV30; D gene: NA; J gene: TRBJ2-6; clone size: NA; CDR3 DNA: TGTGCCCTCGGATCTGGGGCCAACGTCCTGACTTTC; CDR3 protein: CALGSGANVLTF
V gene: TRBV7-2; D gene: NA; J gene: TRBJ2-3; clone size: NA; CDR3 DNA: TGTGCCAGCAGCTTAGTGGGGGCTAGCGGCCGCACAGATACGCAGTATTTT; CDR3 protein: CASSLVGASGRTDTQYF
V gene: TRBV6-1; D gene: NA; J gene: TRBJ1-6; clone size: NA; CDR3 DNA: TGTGCCAGCAGTGATCTTGGGGGGGCAGGTAATTCACCCCTCCACTTT; CDR3 protein: CASSDLGGAGNSPLHF
V gene: TRBV2; D gene: TRBD2; J gene: TRBJ2-3; clone size: NA; CDR3 DNA: TGTGCCAGCAGTGTAGCGGGGAGGGCCTTGGATACGCAGTATTTT; CDR3 protein: CASSVAGRALDTQYF
V gene: TRBV19; D gene: TRBD2; J gene: TRBJ2-1; clone size: NA; CDR3 DNA: TGTGCCAGTAGTACCGGGACTAGCGGGAGCTATGAGCAGTTCTTC; CDR3 protein: CASSTGTSGSYEQFF